The 22 T cell receptor beta chains in this list originate from one sample, sequenced in a study of blood T cell repertoires in COVID-19. Generated by immunoSEQ multiplex PCR, the TCRdb table keeps only in-frame clones and is missing some. The repertoire holds about 200,000 clones, about nine tenths seen once, with about 0.54% in the top ten. Material: peripheral blood. These receptors were obtained from a man aged 50 or older with acute or convalescent COVID-19.

V and J are TRBV27 and TRBJ2-7; a weak D match, TRBD2 (5 bases). The germline gives CDR1 MNHEY, CDR2 SMNVEV (reference sequence). The CDR3 has 15 amino acids. The V and J ends lost 6 bases and 2 bases respectively, with 17 bases between them. CDR3 protein: CASSLKGLMAYEQYF. The CDR3 DNA follows: TGTGCCAGCAGCCTGAAAGGACTGATGGCCTACGAGCAGTACTTC.

This chain links TRBV9 with TRBJ2-7; TRBD1 aligns across 7 bases. The length of the CDR3 is 14 residues. The J segment lost 3 bases and the V segment lost 4 bases, leaving 7 bases of the junction unmatched. Germline V gene lookup returns CDR1 SGDLS and CDR2 YYNGEE. The CDR3 loop is CASSTGTENYEQYF. The CDR3, as DNA: TGTGCCAGCAGCACCGGGACAGAGAACTACGAGCAGTACTTC.

This chain links TRBV7-3 with TRBJ2-5; the match to TRBD2 covers 11 bases. The CDR3 is 15 amino acids. Germline V gene sequence: CDR1 SGHTA, CDR2 FQGTGA. The J segment lost 5 bases and the V segment lost 1 base, leaving 3 bases of the junction unmatched. CDR3 nucleotides: TGTGCCAGCAGCTTAAAACTAGCGGGAGTGGAGACCCAGTACTTC. This gives the protein CASSLKLAGVETQYF.

The chain is built from TRBV28 and TRBJ1-2, with 7 nucleotides matching TRBD1. V gave up 7 bases and J gave up 8 bases; unmatched junction bases: 16. Germline CDR1 and CDR2: MDHEN and SYDVKM. There are 15 residues in the CDR3. The CDR3 nucleotides read TGTGCCAGCACCCTTGCGGGACAGCCCTCTGGAGGCTACACCTTC. It translates to CASTLAGQPSGGYTF.

The chain has TRBV19 and TRBJ1-1; D is perhaps TRBD1 (5 bases). This CDR3 spans 13 amino acids. V shed 5 bases and J shed 5 bases, with 12 bases lying between them. In germline, CDR1 is LNHDA, CDR2 SQIVND (reference sequence). CDR3 DNA sequence: TGTGCCAGTAGTTCAGGGATGAGTACTGAAGCTTTCTTT. Its translation: CASSSGMSTEAFF.

This clone was picked up a small number of times. The chain recombines TRBV7-2 with TRBJ2-3; D is perhaps TRBD2 (6 bases). Germline CDR1 reads SGHTA; CDR2 reads FQGNSA. V was pared by 4 bases and J by 0 bases, with 11 bases between. The CDR3 sequence is 15 residues long. The CDR3 bases are TGTGCCAGCAGCTCCCCGGGGGATAGCACAGATACGCAGTATTTT. This encodes CASSSPGDSTDTQYF.

The chain links TRBV14 to TRBJ2-7, with D uncertain. Germline CDR1 and CDR2: SGHDN and FVKESK. CDR3 size: 13 residues. The germline V and J ends were trimmed by 0 bases and 3 bases, with 6 bases remaining between them. CDR3 DNA: TGTGCCAGCAGCCAAGATCTCGGCTACGAGCAGTACTTC. Protein sequence: CASSQDLGYEQYF.

The chain couples TRBV10-3 to TRBJ1-6, with 9 bases identical to TRBD1. CDR1 and CDR2 from the germline V gene are ENHRY and SYGVKD. This CDR3 has 16 amino acids. V lost 0 bases, J lost 7 bases, and 4 bases stayed unmatched. CDR3 sequence: CAISESMGTGNSPLHF. In DNA, the CDR3 is TGTGCCATCAGTGAGTCGATGGGGACAGGGAATTCACCCCTCCACTTT.

The V call is TRBV5-1, the J call TRBJ2-3, with 8 nucleotides matching TRBD1. CDR1 is SGHRS and CDR2 is YFSETQ in the germline V gene. The CDR3 is made up of 16 amino acids. V shed 4 bases, J shed 1 base, and the junction held 8 bases outside the gene matches. The CDR3 spells CASSETGTGGTDTQYF. The CDR3 region has the DNA TGCGCCAGCAGCGAAACCGGGACAGGAGGCACAGATACGCAGTATTTT.

The chain joins TRBV6-9 to TRBJ2-5, with D perhaps matching TRBD1 (6 bases). The CDR3 length is 16 residues. V was trimmed by 6 bases and J by 0 bases, leaving 17 bases between them. Germline V gives CDR1 MNHGY, CDR2 SVAAGI. DNA of the CDR3: TGTGCCAGCAGGCCGGATCGGACAGTGTACCAAGAGACCCAGTACTTC. As protein: CASRPDRTVYQETQYF.

V gene TRBV19 combines with J gene TRBJ1-6; 7 bases are shared with TRBD1. The CDR3 is made up of 13 amino acids. With V trimmed by 9 bases and J by 4 bases, 3 bases remained unmatched. Germline assignment: CDR1 LNHDA and CDR2 SQIVND (reference sequence). As DNA, the CDR3 is TGTGCCAGCCAGGGACAGTATAATTCACCCCTCCACTTT. It codes for CASQGQYNSPLHF.

The chain joins TRBV30 to TRBJ1-2; D is undetermined. CDR3 length equals 11 residues. V was pared by 3 bases and J by 8 bases, with 10 bases between. Germline V gene sequence: CDR1 GTSNPN, CDR2 SVGIG (reference sequence). The CDR3 loop is CAWRQLGGYTF. Written as DNA, the CDR3 is TGTGCCTGGAGGCAACTAGGGGGCTACACCTTC.

V usage is TRBV11-1 and J usage is TRBJ2-7; TRBD2 might be the D (6 bases). The CDR3 spans 16 residues. Germline V gives CDR1 SGHAT, CDR2 FQDESV (reference sequence). Trimming removed 5 bases at V and 4 bases at J, with 21 bases between. CDR3 DNA sequence: TGTGCCAGCAGCCGTGGGGATGGGGGGAGCGGATACGAGCAGTACTTC. Translating gives CASSRGDGGSGYEQYF.

The chain carries TRBV28 and TRBJ2-6, with D uncertain. CDR3 length: 13 amino acids. The ends were cut back, 8 bases at V and 4 bases at J, with 9 bases in the middle. Germline loops: CDR1 MDHEN, CDR2 SYDVKM. The DNA for the CDR3 is TGTGCCAGCCGGAGCTCCGGGGCCAACGTCCTGACTTTC. It is translated as CASRSSGANVLTF.

The rearrangement uses TRBV9 and TRBJ2-3, with unresolved D. CDR1 and CDR2 from the germline V gene are SGDLS and YYNGEE. The CDR3 extends over 14 amino acids. Trimming stripped 5 bases from V and 0 bases from J, with 10 bases between. The CDR3 region is CASRPSGSTDTQYF. CDR3 coding DNA: TGTGCCAGCAGACCATCCGGGAGCACAGATACGCAGTATTTT. Based on the CDR3 plus reference TRBV9 and TRBJ2-3, the full variable domain is DSGVTQTPKHLITATGQRVTLRCSPRSGDLSVYWYQQSLDQGLQFLIQYYNGEERAKGNILERFSAQQFPDLHSELNLSSLELGDSALYFCASRPSGSTDTQYFGPGTRLTVL.

The chain combines TRBV11-1 with TRBJ2-3, with TRBD2 matching over 7 bases. The ends lost 5 bases at V and 1 base at J; junction bases unmatched: 6. Germline CDR1 and CDR2: SGHAT and FQDESV (reference sequence). The CDR3 is 15 amino acids. CDR3 DNA: TGTGCCAGCAGCCCCCGGGGGGTCGGCACAGATACGCAGTATTTT. Encoded protein: CASSPRGVGTDTQYF.

The rearrangement uses TRBV5-8 and TRBJ1-2; D may be TRBD1 (6 bases). The V end lost 0 bases, the J end lost 0 bases, and 9 bases lay between the germline ends. The V gene's germline CDR1 is SGHTS and CDR2 YDEGEE. The CDR3 runs 15 residues. CDR3 DNA sequence: TGTGCCAGCAGCTTGGGCGGACAGACTAACTATGGCTACACCTTC. Protein product: CASSLGGQTNYGYTF. The whole variable domain, remainder taken from reference TRBV5-8 and TRBJ1-2, is EAGVTQSPTHLIKTRGQQATLRCSPISGHTSVYWYQQALGLGLQFLLWYDEGEERNRGNFPPRFSGRQFPNYSSELNVNALELEDSALYLCASSLGGQTNYGYTFGSGTRLTVV.

This clone was seen only once. The rearrangement links TRBV7-9 to TRBJ2-2, with D possibly matching TRBD2 (5 bases). CDR3 length: 15 amino acids. Per the germline V gene, CDR1 is SEHNR and CDR2 is FQNEAQ (reference sequence). Trimming removed 3 bases from V and 5 bases from J, with 13 bases in between. CDR3: CASSLVLAGTGELFF. Here the CDR3 DNA reads TGTGCCAGCAGCTTGGTCCTAGCTGGGACCGGGGAGCTGTTTTTT.

This clone was counted only a few times. V usage is TRBV30 and J usage is TRBJ2-7; TRBD2 matches at 9 bases. This CDR3 has 18 amino acids. Germline CDR1 GTSNPN, CDR2 SVGIG (reference sequence). V lost 1 base and J lost 4; bases outside the gene matches: 17. CDR3 sequence: CAWSEKTTLAGWGYEQYV. In DNA form, the CDR3 reads TGTGCCTGGAGTGAGAAAACGACCCTAGCGGGGTGGGGGTACGAGCAGTACGTC.

The rearrangement uses TRBV27 and TRBJ2-1; 9 bases agree with TRBD1. The germline V gene encodes CDR1 MNHEY and CDR2 SMNVEV (reference sequence). The CDR3 has 13 amino acids. The V segment lost 5 bases and the J segment 8 bases; nucleotides outside the gene matches: 4. In DNA, the CDR3 is TGTGCCAGCAGTCGGACAGGGGAGGATGAGCAGTTCTTC. This gives the protein CASSRTGEDEQFF.

The chain combines TRBV3-1 (or the pseudogene TRBV3-2) with TRBJ2-4; 10 bases match TRBD2. Trimming took 4 bases from V and 7 from J; bases not matched to a gene: 16. CDR3 length equals 18 residues. Germline V gene lookup returns CDR1 LGHDT and CDR2 YNNKEL (reference sequence). The CDR3 protein is CASSPSVLAGVWENIQYF. The CDR3, as DNA: TGTGCCAGCAGCCCATCAGTTCTAGCGGGAGTGTGGGAGAACATTCAGTACTTC.

The V and J genes are TRBV6-4 and TRBJ2-1, with TRBD2 identical over 7 bases. From germline, CDR1 is MRHNA and CDR2 SNTAGT. The CDR3 spans 15 residues. J gave up 7 bases and V 6 bases, and 12 bases lay outside the gene matches. CDR3 nucleotide sequence: TGTGCCAGCAGAGCAAGCGGGGCTAGCGGAAATGAGCAGTTCTTC. Translation: CASRASGASGNEQFF.